This T cell receptor (beta chain) comes out of a study of shared clonotypes between healthy human individuals. Terminally differentiated effector memory CD45RA+ cells were left out of the naive CD8 fraction, which was CD45RO-negative and positively selected for CCR7. Adults of Caucasian background living in Nashville, Tennessee made up all donors. An even split of each subset's genomic DNA across several immunoSEQ plates was performed. Libraries were prepared by immunoSEQ multiplex PCR; TCRdb keeps only in-frame clonotypes and omits some of them. The sample includes 600,000 or so clones, about 95% of them seen just once. This sequence was found in a woman aged 30 to 39 in good health. The specimen was naive CD8+ T cells sorted from blood.

Written as DNA, the CDR3 is TGTGCCAGCAGCTTCTCAGGACTAAGCTCCTACAATGAGCAGTTCTTC. Translation gives CASSFSGLSSYNEQFF. The chain employs TRBV5-4 and TRBJ2-1, with D possibly being TRBD2 (6 bases). The CDR3 contains 16 residues. From germline, CDR1 is SGHNT and CDR2 YYREEE (reference sequence). Between the trimmed V and J ends, which lost 2 bases and 0 bases, there was a span of 12 bases.